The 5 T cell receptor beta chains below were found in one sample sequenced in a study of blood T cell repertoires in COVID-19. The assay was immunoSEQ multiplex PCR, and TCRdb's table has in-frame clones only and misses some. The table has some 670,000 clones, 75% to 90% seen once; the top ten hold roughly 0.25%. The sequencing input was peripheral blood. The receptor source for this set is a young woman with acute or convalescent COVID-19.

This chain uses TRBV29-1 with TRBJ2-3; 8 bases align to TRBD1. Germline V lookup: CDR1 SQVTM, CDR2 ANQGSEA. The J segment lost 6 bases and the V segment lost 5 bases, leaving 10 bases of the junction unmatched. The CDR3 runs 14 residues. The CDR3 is CSVLSDRDLDTQYF. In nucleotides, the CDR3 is TGCAGCGTTTTGTCGGACAGGGACCTCGATACGCAGTATTTT.

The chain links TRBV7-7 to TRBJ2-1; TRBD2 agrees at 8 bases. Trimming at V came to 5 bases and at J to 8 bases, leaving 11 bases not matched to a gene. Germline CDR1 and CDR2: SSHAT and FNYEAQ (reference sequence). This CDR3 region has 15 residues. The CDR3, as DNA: TGTGCCAGCAGCCCCGGACTAGCCGGTGTCGATGAGCAGTTCTTC. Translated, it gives CASSPGLAGVDEQFF.

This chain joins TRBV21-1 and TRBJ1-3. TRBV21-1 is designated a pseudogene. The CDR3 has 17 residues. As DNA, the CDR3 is TGTGCCAGCAGCAAAGAGGGCGGCAGGGAGGGTGGAAACACCATATATTTT. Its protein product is CASSKEGGREGGNTIYF.

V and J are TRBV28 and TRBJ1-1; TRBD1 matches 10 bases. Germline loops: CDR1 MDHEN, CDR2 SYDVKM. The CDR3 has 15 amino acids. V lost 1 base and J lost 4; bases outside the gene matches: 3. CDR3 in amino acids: CASSLFRTGGTEAFF. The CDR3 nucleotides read TGTGCCAGCAGTTTATTCAGGACAGGGGGCACTGAAGCTTTCTTT.

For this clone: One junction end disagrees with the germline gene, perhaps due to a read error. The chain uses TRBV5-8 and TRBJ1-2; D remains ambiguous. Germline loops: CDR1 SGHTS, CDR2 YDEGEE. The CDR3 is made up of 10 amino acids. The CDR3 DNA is TGTGCCAGCAGCGACGGAGAGGGCGACTTC. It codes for CASSDGEGDF. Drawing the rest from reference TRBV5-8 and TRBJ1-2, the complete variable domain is EAGVTQSPTHLIKTRGQQATLRCSPISGHTSVYWYQQALGLGLQFLLWYDEGEERNRGNFPPRFSGRQFPNYSSELNVNALELEDSALYLCASSDGEGDFGSGTRLTVV.